Sequencing of this T cell receptor beta chain was carried out in a study of blood T cell repertoires in COVID-19. Participants' own reports of clinical history determined their cohort assignment. In Cohort 3, a recovered donor had either two negative PCRs, clearance, or symptom resolution. This clone was detected once. Profiled with immunoSEQ multiplex PCR; TCRdb holds only in-frame clones, not every one. The repertoire holds roughly 250,000 clones, with around 89% as singletons. The CDR3 extends over 15 amino acids. The ends lost 0 bases at V and 9 bases at J; junction bases unmatched: 4. CDR1 is SGDLS, CDR2 YYNGEE, per germline.

The sequencing sample was made of PBMCs or T cells enriched from blood (not recorded which). The clonotype was recovered from a woman between 45 and 65 years old who had recovered from COVID-19. This chain joins TRBV9 and TRBJ2-1; 12 nucleotides align to TRBD1. The CDR3 loop is CASSVVVGQGAEQFF. The DNA of the CDR3 is TGTGCCAGCAGCGTAGTTGTGGGACAGGGGGCTGAGCAGTTCTTC. Drawing the rest from reference TRBV9 and TRBJ2-1, the complete variable domain is DSGVTQTPKHLITATGQRVTLRCSPRSGDLSVYWYQQSLDQGLQFLIQYYNGEERAKGNILERFSAQQFPDLHSELNLSSLELGDSALYFCASSVVVGQGAEQFFGPGTRLTVL.